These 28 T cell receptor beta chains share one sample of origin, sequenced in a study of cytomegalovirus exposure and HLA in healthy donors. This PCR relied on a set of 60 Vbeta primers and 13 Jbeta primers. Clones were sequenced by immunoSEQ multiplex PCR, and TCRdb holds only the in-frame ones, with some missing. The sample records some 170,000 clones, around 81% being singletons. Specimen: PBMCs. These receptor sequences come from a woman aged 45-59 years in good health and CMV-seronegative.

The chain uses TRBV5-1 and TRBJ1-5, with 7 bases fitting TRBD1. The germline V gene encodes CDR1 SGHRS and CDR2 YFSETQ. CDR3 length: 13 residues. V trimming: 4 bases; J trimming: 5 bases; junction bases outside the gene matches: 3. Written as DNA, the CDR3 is TGCGCCAGCAGCCCTGACAGGGATCAGCCCCAGCATTTT. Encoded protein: CASSPDRDQPQHF.

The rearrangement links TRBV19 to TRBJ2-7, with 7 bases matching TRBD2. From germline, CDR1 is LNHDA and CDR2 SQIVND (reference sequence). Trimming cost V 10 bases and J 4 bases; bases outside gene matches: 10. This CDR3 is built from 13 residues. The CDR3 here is CATNGGRPYEQYF. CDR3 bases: TGTGCCACCAACGGCGGGAGACCTTACGAGCAGTACTTC.

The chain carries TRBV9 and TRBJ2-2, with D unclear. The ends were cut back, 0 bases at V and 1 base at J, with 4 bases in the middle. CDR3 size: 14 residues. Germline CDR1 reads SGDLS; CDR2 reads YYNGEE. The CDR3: CASSVGGNTGELFF. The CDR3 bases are TGTGCCAGCAGCGTAGGAGGGAACACCGGGGAGCTGTTTTTT.

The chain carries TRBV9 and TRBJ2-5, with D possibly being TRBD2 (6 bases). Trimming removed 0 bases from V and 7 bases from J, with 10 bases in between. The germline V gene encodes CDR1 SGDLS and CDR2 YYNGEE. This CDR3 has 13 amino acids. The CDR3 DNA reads TGTGCCAGCAGCGTAGCTAAGGGAGGGACCCAGTACTTC. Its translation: CASSVAKGGTQYF. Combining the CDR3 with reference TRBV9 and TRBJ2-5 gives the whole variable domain DSGVTQTPKHLITATGQRVTLRCSPRSGDLSVYWYQQSLDQGLQFLIQYYNGEERAKGNILERFSAQQFPDLHSELNLSSLELGDSALYFCASSVAKGGTQYFGPGTRLLVL.

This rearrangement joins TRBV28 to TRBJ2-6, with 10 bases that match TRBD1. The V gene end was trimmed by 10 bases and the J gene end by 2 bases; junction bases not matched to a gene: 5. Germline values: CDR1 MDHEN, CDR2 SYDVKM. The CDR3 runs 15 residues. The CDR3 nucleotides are TGTGCCACGACAGGGGGCGCGACTGGGGCCAACGTCCTGACTTTC. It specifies CATTGGATGANVLTF.

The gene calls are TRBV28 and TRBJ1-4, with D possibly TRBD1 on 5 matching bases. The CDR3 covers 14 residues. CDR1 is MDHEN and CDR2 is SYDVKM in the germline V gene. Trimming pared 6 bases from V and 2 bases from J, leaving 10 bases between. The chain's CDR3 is CASSAQGTNEKLFF. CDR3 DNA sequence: TGTGCCAGCAGCGCGCAGGGTACTAATGAAAAACTGTTTTTT.

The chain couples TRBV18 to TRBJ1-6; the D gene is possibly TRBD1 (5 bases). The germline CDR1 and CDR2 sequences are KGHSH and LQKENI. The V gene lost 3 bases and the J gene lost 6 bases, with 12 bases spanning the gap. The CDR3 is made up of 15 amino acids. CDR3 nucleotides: TGTGCCAGCTCACCGGGGGGTTCTGGTAATTCACCCCTCCACTTT. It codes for CASSPGGSGNSPLHF.

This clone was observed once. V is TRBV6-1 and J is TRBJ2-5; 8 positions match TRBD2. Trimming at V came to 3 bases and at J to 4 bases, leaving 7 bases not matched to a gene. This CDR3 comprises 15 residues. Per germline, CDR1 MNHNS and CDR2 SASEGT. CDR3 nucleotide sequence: TGTGCCAGCAGTGACGGGCGGGGGGCCCGAGAGACCCAGTACTTC. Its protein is CASSDGRGARETQYF.

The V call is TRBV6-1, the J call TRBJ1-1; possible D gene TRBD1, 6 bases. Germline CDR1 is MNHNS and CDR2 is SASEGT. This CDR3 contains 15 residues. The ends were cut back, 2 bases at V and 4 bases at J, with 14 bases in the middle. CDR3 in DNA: TGTGCCAGCAGTGAATCCACTAGGGGGGGCACTGAAGCTTTCTTT. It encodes CASSESTRGGTEAFF.

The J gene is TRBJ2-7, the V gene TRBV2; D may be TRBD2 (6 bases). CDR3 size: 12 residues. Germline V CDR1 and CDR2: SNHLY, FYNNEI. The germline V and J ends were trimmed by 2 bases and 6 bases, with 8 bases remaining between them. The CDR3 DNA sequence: TGTGCCAGCAGTGAACAGGGACTCGAGCAGTACTTC. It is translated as CASSEQGLEQYF.

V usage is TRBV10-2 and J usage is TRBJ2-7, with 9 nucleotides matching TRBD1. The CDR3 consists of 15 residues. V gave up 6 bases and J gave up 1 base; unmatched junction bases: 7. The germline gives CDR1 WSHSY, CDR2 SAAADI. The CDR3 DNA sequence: TGCGCCAGCAGCCCCCGGGACAGGGTTTCCTACGAGCAGTACTTC. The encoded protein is CASSPRDRVSYEQYF.

CDR3 DNA sequence: TGCGCCAGCAGCTTGGCCGGACAGGGGGCAGATACGCAGTATTTT. Translating gives CASSLAGQGADTQYF. The chain joins TRBV5-1 to TRBJ2-3, with 10 nucleotides matching TRBD1. CDR1 is SGHRS and CDR2 is YFSETQ in the germline V gene. The CDR3 consists of 15 residues. V lost 0 bases and J lost 4; bases outside the gene matches: 2.

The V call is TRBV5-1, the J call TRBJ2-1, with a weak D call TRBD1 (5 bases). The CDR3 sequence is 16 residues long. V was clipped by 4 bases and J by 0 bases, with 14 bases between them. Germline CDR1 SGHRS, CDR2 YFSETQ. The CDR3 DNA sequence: TGCGCCAGCAGCGGCGGAACAGGTAGCTCCTACAATGAGCAGTTCTTC. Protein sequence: CASSGGTGSSYNEQFF.

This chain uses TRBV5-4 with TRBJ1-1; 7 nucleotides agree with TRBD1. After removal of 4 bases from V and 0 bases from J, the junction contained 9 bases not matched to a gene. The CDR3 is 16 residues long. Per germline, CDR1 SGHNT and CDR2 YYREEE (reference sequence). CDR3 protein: CASSPKTGSVNTEAFF. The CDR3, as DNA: TGTGCCAGCAGCCCCAAGACAGGGTCGGTGAACACTGAAGCTTTCTTT.

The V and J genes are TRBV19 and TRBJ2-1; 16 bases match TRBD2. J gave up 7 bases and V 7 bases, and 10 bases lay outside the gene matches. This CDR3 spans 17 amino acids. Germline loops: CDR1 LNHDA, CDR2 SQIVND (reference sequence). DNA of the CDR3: TGTGCCAGTATCGATGGGGGACTAGCGGGAGGGCGGAATGAGCAGTTCTTC. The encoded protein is CASIDGGLAGGRNEQFF. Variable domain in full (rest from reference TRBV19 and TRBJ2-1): DGGITQSPKYLFRKEGQNVTLSCEQNLNHDAMYWYRQDPGQGLRLIYYSQIVNDFQKGDIAEGYSVSREKKESFPLTVTSAQKNPTAFYLCASIDGGLAGGRNEQFFGPGTRLTVL.

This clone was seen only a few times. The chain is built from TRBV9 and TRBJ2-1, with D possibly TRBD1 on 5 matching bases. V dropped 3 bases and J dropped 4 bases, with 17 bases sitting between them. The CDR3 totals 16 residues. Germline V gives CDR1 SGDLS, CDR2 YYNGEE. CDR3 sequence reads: CASSGPWGGTYNEQFF. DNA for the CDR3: TGTGCCAGCAGCGGGCCATGGGGCGGCACGTACAATGAGCAGTTCTTC.

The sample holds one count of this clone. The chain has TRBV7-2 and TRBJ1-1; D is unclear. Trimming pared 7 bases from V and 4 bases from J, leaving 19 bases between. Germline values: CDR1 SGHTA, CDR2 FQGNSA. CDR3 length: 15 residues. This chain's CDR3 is CASTPQSGEGTEAFF. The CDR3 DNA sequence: TGTGCCAGCACCCCCCAGTCCGGGGAGGGCACTGAAGCTTTCTTT. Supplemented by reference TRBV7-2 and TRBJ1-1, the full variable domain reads GAGVSQSPSNKVTEKGKDVELRCDPISGHTALYWYRQSLGQGLEFLIYFQGNSAPDKSGLPSDRFSAERTGGSVSTLTIQRTQQEDSAVYLCASTPQSGEGTEAFFGQGTRLTVV.

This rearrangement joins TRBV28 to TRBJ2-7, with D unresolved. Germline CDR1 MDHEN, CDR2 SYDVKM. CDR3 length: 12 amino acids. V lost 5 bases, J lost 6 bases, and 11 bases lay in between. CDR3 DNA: TGTGCCAGCAGTCTCCGTTCCGGCGAGCAGTACTTC. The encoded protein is CASSLRSGEQYF.

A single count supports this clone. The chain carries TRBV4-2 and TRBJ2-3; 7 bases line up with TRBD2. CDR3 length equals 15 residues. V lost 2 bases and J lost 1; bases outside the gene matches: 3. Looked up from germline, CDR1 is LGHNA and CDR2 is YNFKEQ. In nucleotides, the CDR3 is TGTGCCAGCAGCCAATGGGGGGGAGGCACAGATACGCAGTATTTT. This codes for CASSQWGGGTDTQYF.

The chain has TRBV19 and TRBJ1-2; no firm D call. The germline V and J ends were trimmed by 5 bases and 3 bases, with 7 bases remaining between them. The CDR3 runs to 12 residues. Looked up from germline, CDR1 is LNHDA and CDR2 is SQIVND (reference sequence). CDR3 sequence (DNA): TGTGCCAGTAGTGAACGGGACTATGGCTACACCTTC. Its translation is CASSERDYGYTF.

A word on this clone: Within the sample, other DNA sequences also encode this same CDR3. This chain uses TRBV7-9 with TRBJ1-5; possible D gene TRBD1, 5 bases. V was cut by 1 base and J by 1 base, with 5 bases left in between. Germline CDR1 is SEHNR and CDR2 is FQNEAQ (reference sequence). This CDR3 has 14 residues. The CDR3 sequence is CASSLGQSNQPQHF. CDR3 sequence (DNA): TGTGCCAGCAGCTTAGGACAGAGCAATCAGCCCCAGCATTTT. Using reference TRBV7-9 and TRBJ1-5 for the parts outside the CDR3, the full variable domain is DTGVSQNPRHKITKRGQNVTFRCDPISEHNRLYWYRQTLGQGPEFLTYFQNEAQLEKSRLLSDRFSAERPKGSFSTLEIQRTEQGDSAMYLCASSLGQSNQPQHFGDGTRLSIL.

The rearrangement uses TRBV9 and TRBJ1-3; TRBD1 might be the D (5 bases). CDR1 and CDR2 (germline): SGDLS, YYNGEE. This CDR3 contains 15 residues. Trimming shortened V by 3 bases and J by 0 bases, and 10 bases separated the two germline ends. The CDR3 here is CASSAQTASGNTIYF. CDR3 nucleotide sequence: TGTGCCAGCAGCGCGCAGACAGCCTCTGGAAACACCATATATTTT.

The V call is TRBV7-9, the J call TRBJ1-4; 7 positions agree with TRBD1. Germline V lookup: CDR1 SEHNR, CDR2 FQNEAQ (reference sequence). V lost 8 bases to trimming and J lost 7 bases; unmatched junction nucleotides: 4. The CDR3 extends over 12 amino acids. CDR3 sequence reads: CASRRGSEKLFF. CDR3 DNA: TGTGCCAGCCGCAGGGGGAGTGAAAAACTGTTTTTT. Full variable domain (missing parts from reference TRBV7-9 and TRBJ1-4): DTGVSQNPRHKITKRGQNVTFRCDPISEHNRLYWYRQTLGQGPEFLTYFQNEAQLEKSRLLSDRFSAERPKGSFSTLEIQRTEQGDSAMYLCASRRGSEKLFFGSGTQLSVL.

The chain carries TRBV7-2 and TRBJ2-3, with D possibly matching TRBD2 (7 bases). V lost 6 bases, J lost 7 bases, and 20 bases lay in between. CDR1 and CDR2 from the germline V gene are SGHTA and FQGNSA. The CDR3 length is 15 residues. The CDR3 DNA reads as TGTGCCAGCAGTGGAGGGGGGGGCCTTCGGAATACGCAGTATTTT. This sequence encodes CASSGGGGLRNTQYF.

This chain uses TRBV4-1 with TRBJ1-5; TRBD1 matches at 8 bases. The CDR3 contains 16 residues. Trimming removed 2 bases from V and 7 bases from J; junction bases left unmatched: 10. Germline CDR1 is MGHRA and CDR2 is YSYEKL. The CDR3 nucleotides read TGCGCCAGCAGCCAATACGGACAGGGAAAAGAACAGCCCCAGCATTTT. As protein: CASSQYGQGKEQPQHF.

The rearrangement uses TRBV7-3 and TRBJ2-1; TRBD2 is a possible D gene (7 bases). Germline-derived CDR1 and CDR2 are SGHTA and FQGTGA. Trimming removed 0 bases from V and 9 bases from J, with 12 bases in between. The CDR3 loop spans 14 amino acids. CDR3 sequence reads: CASSLTGGPVEQFF. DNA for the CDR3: TGTGCCAGCAGCTTAACGGGGGGGCCTGTTGAGCAGTTCTTC.

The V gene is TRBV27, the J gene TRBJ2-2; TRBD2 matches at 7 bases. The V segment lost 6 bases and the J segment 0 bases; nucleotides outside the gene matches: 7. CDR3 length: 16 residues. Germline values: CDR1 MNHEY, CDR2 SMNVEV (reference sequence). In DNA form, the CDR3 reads TGTGCCAGCAGCCCCATAGCGGGTGCGAACACCGGGGAGCTGTTTTTT. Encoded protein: CASSPIAGANTGELFF.

In DNA form, the CDR3 reads TGTGCCAGCAGCTCAAAATGGCGGGGGGCGGCCTACGAGCAGTACTTC. Encoded protein: CASSSKWRGAAYEQYF. This chain connects TRBV13 to TRBJ2-7; 8 positions match TRBD2. This CDR3 contains 16 residues. CDR1 is PRHDT and CDR2 is FYEKMQ in the germline V gene (reference sequence). V gave up 4 bases and J gave up 2 bases; unmatched junction bases: 10.